Listed here is a single T cell receptor beta chain. Antigen unknown. This record belongs to a study of cytomegalovirus exposure and HLA in healthy donors. General study findings and limits: It was assumed in the presence/absence analyses that sequencing depth was roughly uniform across donors.

This CDR3 is 18 amino acids long. The J segment lost 6 bases and the V segment lost 0 bases, leaving 13 bases of the junction unmatched. CDR1 and CDR2 from the germline V gene are LNHNV and YYDKDF (reference sequence). 13 Jbeta primers and 60 Vbeta primers were used for the PCR. Method: immunoSEQ multiplex PCR; TCRdb's copy keeps in-frame clones and lacks some. The sample carries about 190,000 clones, less than 90% recorded once. Sequenced: PBMCs. This chain links TRBV15 with TRBJ2-1; TRBD2 aligns across 8 bases. The receptor was isolated from a woman aged 25 to 39 in good health and CMV-seronegative. The CDR3 sequence is CATSRDGMVAGSTNEQFF. The CDR3 region has the DNA TGTGCCACCAGCAGAGATGGGATGGTAGCGGGGTCGACCAATGAGCAGTTCTTC. Combining the CDR3 with reference TRBV15 and TRBJ2-1 gives the whole variable domain DAMVIQNPRYQVTQFGKPVTLSCSQTLNHNVMYWYQQKSSQAPKLLFHYYDKDFNNEADTPDNFQSRRPNTSFCFLDIRSPGLGDTAMYLCATSRDGMVAGSTNEQFFGPGTRLTVL.